These T cell receptor beta chains were read from a single sample in a study of cytomegalovirus exposure and HLA in healthy donors. The protocol was immunoSEQ multiplex PCR, while the TCRdb copy is restricted to in-frame clones and leaves out a portion. The sample carries around 190,000 clones, around 84% recorded once. The sequenced sample consisted of PBMCs. These receptors were taken from a young woman in good health and CMV-seronegative. Each CDR3 is given with its conserved first and last residue. The order of the fields is V gene, D gene, CDR3 protein. A D gene is named only where the DNA matches it firmly.

>TRBV25-1|TRBD2
CASSEYPLAGSGEQYF
>TRBV4-1|NA
CASSHYWGGRDSPLHF
>TRBV7-9|TRBD1
CASSDGTVSNQPQHF
>TRBV29-1|NA
CSVTRLGENTEAFF
>TRBV25-1|TRBD1
CASSTQGWNEQFF
>TRBV7-9|TRBD1
CASSPRTGQDGGYTF
>TRBV5-1|TRBD2
CASRTGLAENTGELFF
>TRBV27|NA
CASSLVGAADTQYF
>TRBV5-4|TRBD1
CASSTSDRGRREQYF
>TRBV4-2|TRBD2
CASSPVTSGGMPSTIKDTQYF
>TRBV18|TRBD1
CASSPRTGSVGNIQYF
>TRBV7-6|NA
CASSLAKSGPSYEQYF
>TRBV5-1|NA
CASSSPPGAEGYTF
>TRBV11-3|NA
CASSLDRAGIFYEQYF
>TRBV19|NA
CASSIGLSGYSYEQYF
>TRBV7-7|NA
CASSVRQEGEQFF
>TRBV11-1|NA
CASSQAGPYEQYF
>TRBV6-4|NA
CASRDTLRSPLHF
>TRBV30|NA
CAWNGQMNTEAFF
>TRBV7-2|TRBD1
CASSHRTGADGYTF
>TRBV19|NA
CASRKNPLADSYNEQFF
>TRBV6-1|NA
CASSEAQRANYGYTF
>TRBV5-1|TRBD2
CASSFSTSAAYEQYF
>TRBV7-2|TRBD2
CASSPTSGDTQYF
>TRBV30|NA
CASTSRVRRYGYTF
>TRBV4-3|NA
CASSQDSQGGALNEKLFF
>TRBV7-9|NA
CASIKRGPGHSTDTQYF
>TRBV27|NA
CATAAWPLSGYTF
>TRBV30|NA
CAWSVVRGEQYF
>TRBV7-2|TRBD1
CASSLPGGPWGELFF
>TRBV6-5|NA
CASSYSTRGYGYTF
>TRBV29-1|TRBD1
CSVEGQGVKFF
>TRBV6-5|TRBD1
CASSFTETGAYNEQFF
>TRBV29-1|NA
CSVTGYVTEAFF
>TRBV18|TRBD2
CASSPRTSGKETQYF
>TRBV11-2|TRBD2
CASSSMPGLAGGQYNEQFF
>TRBV27|TRBD2
CASSYRLAGGQFF
>TRBV19|NA
CASSSGVWHQPQHF
>TRBV4-1|NA
CASSQDRAGAYEQYF
>TRBV11-3|TRBD2
CASSLGEPVPGLASETQYF
>TRBV20-1|NA
CSADAGYEQYF
>TRBV5-1|NA
CASSLGGGHETQYF
>TRBV15|NA
CATSRRGSDEQYF
>TRBV4-2|TRBD2
CASEREVRGYEQFF
>TRBV6-5|TRBD2
CASSPGTSGSDEQFF
>TRBV6-4|NA
CASSDGREASPLHF